The rows below give T cell receptor beta chains drawn from one sample of a study of blood T cell repertoires in COVID-19. Sequencing was performed with immunoSEQ multiplex PCR; in TCRdb, only in-frame clones are kept and a portion is missing. The sample holds about 150,000 clones, 80% to 85% seen once. Sequencing input: peripheral blood. These receptors were taken from a woman in her sixties with acute or convalescent COVID-19. Both conserved end residues are part of each CDR3. D genes are given only for firm matches. Clone size is shown for a subset of rows, as once, few, many or a class of expanded clone.

d_call: TRBD2
j_call: TRBJ2-3
v_call: TRBV5-4
clone_size: -
cdr3_nt: TGTGCCAGCAGCTTCGTGTTGACTAGCGGGGGCCGTACGCAGTATTTT
cdr3_aa: CASSFVLTSGGRTQYF

d_call: -
j_call: TRBJ2-7
v_call: TRBV5-1
clone_size: -
cdr3_nt: TGCGCCAGCAAACAGGGTTACGAGCAGTACTTC
cdr3_aa: CASKQGYEQYF

d_call: -
j_call: TRBJ2-5
v_call: TRBV6-5
clone_size: -
cdr3_nt: TGTGCCAGCAGCGGGGTTCGCCAAGAGACCCAGTACTTC
cdr3_aa: CASSGVRQETQYF

d_call: -
j_call: TRBJ2-7
v_call: TRBV7-8
clone_size: -
cdr3_nt: TGTGCCAGCAGCTTAGTCTCAGGGATGGGAGAGCAGTACTTC
cdr3_aa: CASSLVSGMGEQYF

d_call: TRBD1
j_call: TRBJ2-2
v_call: TRBV6-6
clone_size: few
cdr3_nt: TGTGCCAGCAGTCCCTCAGCGGGGACAGGGTACACCGGGGAGCTGTTTTTT
cdr3_aa: CASSPSAGTGYTGELFF

d_call: TRBD1
j_call: TRBJ1-1
v_call: TRBV2
clone_size: once
cdr3_nt: TGTGCCAGCAGCGGACAGGGAACGATGAACACTGAAGCTTTCTTT
cdr3_aa: CASSGQGTMNTEAFF

d_call: TRBD1
j_call: TRBJ2-5
v_call: TRBV7-9
clone_size: -
cdr3_nt: TGTGCCAGCAGCTCCCCGACAGGGGGCGGGGAGACCCAGTACTTC
cdr3_aa: CASSSPTGGGETQYF

d_call: -
j_call: TRBJ1-2
v_call: TRBV5-5
clone_size: -
cdr3_nt: TGTGCCAGCAGCTCAATGGGGGCGTTCTCAATTATCTATGGCTACACCTTC
cdr3_aa: CASSSMGAFSIIYGYTF

d_call: TRBD1
j_call: TRBJ2-7
v_call: TRBV28
clone_size: -
cdr3_nt: TGTGCCAGCAGTTACGGGTCGACAGGGCGCTACGAGCAGTACTTC
cdr3_aa: CASSYGSTGRYEQYF

d_call: -
j_call: TRBJ2-7
v_call: TRBV7-2
clone_size: -
cdr3_nt: TGTGCCAGCAGCTTAGAGATACACGCCTACGAGCAGTACTTC
cdr3_aa: CASSLEIHAYEQYF

d_call: -
j_call: TRBJ1-6
v_call: TRBV6-2/TRBV6-3
clone_size: -
cdr3_nt: TGTGCCAGCAGTTACGGGCAGGGAACGGCTAGTTCACCCCTCCACTTT
cdr3_aa: CASSYGQGTASSPLHF

d_call: -
j_call: TRBJ1-3
v_call: TRBV7-2
clone_size: -
cdr3_nt: TGTGCCAGCAGCTTAGGACAAAGCTCTGGAAACACCATATATTTT
cdr3_aa: CASSLGQSSGNTIYF

d_call: -
j_call: TRBJ1-1
v_call: TRBV18
clone_size: -
cdr3_nt: TGTGCCAGCTCACCACTATCCGGGAACACTGAAGCTTTCTTT
cdr3_aa: CASSPLSGNTEAFF

d_call: TRBD2
j_call: TRBJ2-7
v_call: TRBV12-5
clone_size: -
cdr3_nt: TGTGCTAGTGGTTTGCCCCTTGGGCGGGGGGAATCCTACGAGCAGTACTTC
cdr3_aa: CASGLPLGRGESYEQYF

d_call: TRBD1
j_call: TRBJ1-1
v_call: TRBV29-1
clone_size: -
cdr3_nt: TGCAGCGTTGCCAACAGACAGGGCGGCACTGAAGCTTTCTTT
cdr3_aa: CSVANRQGGTEAFF

d_call: TRBD1
j_call: TRBJ1-1
v_call: TRBV6-5
clone_size: few
cdr3_nt: TGTGCCAGCAGGGGACAGGGGTTCACTGAAGCTTTCTTT
cdr3_aa: CASRGQGFTEAFF

d_call: -
j_call: TRBJ1-1
v_call: TRBV4-2
clone_size: -
cdr3_nt: TGTGCCAGCAGCCTGACGGGGGTGAACACTGAAGCTTTCTTT
cdr3_aa: CASSLTGVNTEAFF

d_call: -
j_call: TRBJ1-4
v_call: TRBV6-6
clone_size: -
cdr3_nt: TGTGCCAGCAGGCATCAGGGGACAAAGGGTGAAAAACTGTTTTTT
cdr3_aa: CASRHQGTKGEKLFF

d_call: TRBD1
j_call: TRBJ1-4
v_call: TRBV5-1
clone_size: -
cdr3_nt: TGCGCCAGCAGGAGGGGACAGGGGGATGAAAAACTGTTTTTT
cdr3_aa: CASRRGQGDEKLFF

d_call: -
j_call: TRBJ2-1
v_call: TRBV7-2
clone_size: once
cdr3_nt: TGTGCCAGCAGCTTAGAGCGGGGAGGGGGGAATGAGCAGTTCTTC
cdr3_aa: CASSLERGGGNEQFF

d_call: -
j_call: TRBJ2-2
v_call: TRBV29-1
clone_size: once
cdr3_nt: TGCAGCTTCACTAAGGGGTCCGGGGAGCTGTTTTTT
cdr3_aa: CSFTKGSGELFF

d_call: -
j_call: TRBJ2-6
v_call: TRBV6-4
clone_size: once
cdr3_nt: TGTGCCAGCAGTGACGCAGCTGGGGCCAACGTCCTGACTTTC
cdr3_aa: CASSDAAGANVLTF

d_call: -
j_call: TRBJ1-6
v_call: TRBV5-4
clone_size: -
cdr3_nt: TGTGCCAGCAGCCACGATGGGAGCTCCTATAATTCACCCCTCCACTTT
cdr3_aa: CASSHDGSSYNSPLHF

d_call: TRBD1
j_call: TRBJ1-4
v_call: TRBV2
clone_size: once
cdr3_nt: TGTGCCGGTCGGACAGGGGGTAAGGAAAAACTGTTTTTT
cdr3_aa: CAGRTGGKEKLFF

d_call: -
j_call: TRBJ1-1
v_call: TRBV5-1
clone_size: once
cdr3_nt: TGCGCCAGCAGCTTGGAAAGGGCGGGCACTGAAGCTTTCTTT
cdr3_aa: CASSLERAGTEAFF

d_call: -
j_call: TRBJ1-5
v_call: TRBV4-1
clone_size: -
cdr3_nt: TGCGCCAGCAGCCGGCAGTCTAGCAATCAGCCCCAGCATTTT
cdr3_aa: CASSRQSSNQPQHF

d_call: TRBD1
j_call: TRBJ1-5
v_call: TRBV6-5
clone_size: -
cdr3_nt: TGTGCCAGCAGGAGGGACAGCAGCAATCAGCCCCAGCATTTT
cdr3_aa: CASRRDSSNQPQHF